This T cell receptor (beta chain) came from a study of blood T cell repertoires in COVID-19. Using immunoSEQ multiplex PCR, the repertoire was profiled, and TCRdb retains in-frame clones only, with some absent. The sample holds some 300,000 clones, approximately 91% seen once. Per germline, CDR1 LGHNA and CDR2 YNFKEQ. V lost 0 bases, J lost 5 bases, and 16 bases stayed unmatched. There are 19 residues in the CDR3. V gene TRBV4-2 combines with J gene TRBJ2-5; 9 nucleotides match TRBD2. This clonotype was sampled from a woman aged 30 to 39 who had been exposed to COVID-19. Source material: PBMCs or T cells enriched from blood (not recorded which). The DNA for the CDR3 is TGTGCCAGCAGCCAAGATAGGGGAGGGCTAGCGGGGCCCTCGGAGACCCAGTACTTC. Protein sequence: CASSQDRGGLAGPSETQYF.